Below are 4 T cell receptor beta chains sequenced from a single sample in a study of T-cell memory formation after mild COVID-19. In TCRdb, the 5' RACE reads were re-called with MiXCR into one record per CDR3 protein. The data hold 430,000 or so distinct CDR3 sequences, with around 27% observed a single time. The sample consisted of PBMCs or a T cell subset sorted from them (not recorded which). The receptors come from an adult woman who had mild COVID-19 (a few samples of this study predate the infection). Cell type and time point are not known.

The V and J genes are TRBV6-1 and TRBJ2-5; D is undetermined. The CDR3 has 12 residues. The V end lost 0 bases, the J end lost 10 bases, and 9 bases lay between the germline ends. Per the germline V gene, CDR1 is MNHNS and CDR2 is SASEGT. This CDR3 reads CASSEANEVQYF. The DNA for the CDR3 is TGTGCCAGCAGTGAAGCTAACGAGGTCCAGTACTTC.

The rearrangement joins TRBV20-1 to TRBJ2-5; D might be TRBD2 (5 bases). CDR3 length equals 15 residues. V lost 0 bases, J lost 1 base, and 12 bases lay in between. Looked up from germline, CDR1 is DFQATT and CDR2 is SNEGSKA (reference sequence). CDR3 DNA sequence: TGCAGTGCTAGAGAAGCGGAGAGTCCCCAAGAGACCCAGTACTTC. Translated, it gives CSAREAESPQETQYF.

The J gene is TRBJ2-7, the V gene TRBV29-1; 8 bases line up with TRBD1. The CDR3 spans 13 residues. V was pared by 7 bases and J by 3 bases, with 8 bases of the junction left unmatched. Germline V gene data show CDR1 as SQVTM and CDR2 as ANQGSEA. CDR3 in amino acids: CSAAPDRGYEQYF. The CDR3 bases are TGCAGCGCGGCGCCCGACAGGGGCTACGAGCAGTACTTC.

J is TRBJ2-1 and V is TRBV6-4, with 7 bases fitting TRBD2. J gave up 5 bases and V 3 bases, and 4 bases lay outside the gene matches. Germline V gene lookup returns CDR1 MRHNA and CDR2 SNTAGT. CDR3 size: 14 residues. This CDR3 reads CASSESGTNNEQFF. The CDR3 DNA is TGTGCCAGCAGTGAGTCCGGGACTAACAATGAGCAGTTCTTC.